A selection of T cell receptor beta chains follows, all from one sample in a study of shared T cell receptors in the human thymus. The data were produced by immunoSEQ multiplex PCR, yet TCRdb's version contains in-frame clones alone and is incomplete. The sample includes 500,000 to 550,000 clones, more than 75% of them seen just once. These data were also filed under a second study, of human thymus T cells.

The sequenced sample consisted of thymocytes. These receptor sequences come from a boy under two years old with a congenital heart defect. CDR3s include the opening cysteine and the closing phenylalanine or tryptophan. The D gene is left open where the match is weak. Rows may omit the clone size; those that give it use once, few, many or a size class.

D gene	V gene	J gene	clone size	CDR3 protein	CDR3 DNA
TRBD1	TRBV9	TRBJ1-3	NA	CASSERGDRVSGNTIYF	TGTGCCAGCAGCGAGAGGGGGGACAGGGTCTCTGGAAACACCATATATTTT
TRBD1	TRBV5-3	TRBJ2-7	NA	CARSLTRDRVFYEQYF	TGTGCCAGAAGCTTGACCCGGGACAGGGTTTTCTACGAGCAGTACTTC
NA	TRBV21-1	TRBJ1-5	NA	CASNCRQENQPQHF	TGTGCCAGCAACTGTAGACAGGAGAATCAGCCCCAGCATTTT
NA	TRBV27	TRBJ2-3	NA	CASSLGLTPTDTQYF	TGTGCCAGCAGTTTAGGCCTTACCCCCACAGATACGCAGTATTTT
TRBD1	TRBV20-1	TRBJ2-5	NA	CSVTGVETQYF	TGCAGTGTTACAGGGGTCGAGACCCAGTACTTC
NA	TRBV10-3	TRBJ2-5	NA	CAISEPEVLGSQETQYF	TGTGCCATCAGTGAGCCCGAAGTACTTGGTTCGCAAGAGACCCAGTACTTC
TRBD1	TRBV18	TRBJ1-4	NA	CASSPPNVRDREEKLFF	TGTGCCAGCTCACCACCGAATGTTCGGGACAGGGAGGAAAAACTGTTTTTT
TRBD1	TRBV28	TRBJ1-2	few	CASSKVGRGHGYTF	TGTGCCAGCAGTAAAGTAGGCAGGGGGCATGGCTACACCTTC
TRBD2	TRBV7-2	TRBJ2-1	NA	CASSTRTSWEYNEQFF	TGTGCCAGCAGCACCAGGACTAGTTGGGAGTACAATGAGCAGTTCTTC
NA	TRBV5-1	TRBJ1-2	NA	CASGPRGYGYTF	TGCGCCAGCGGACCCAGGGGCTATGGCTACACCTTC
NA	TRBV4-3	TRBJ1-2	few	CASSQVRVSYGYTF	TGCGCCAGCAGCCAAGTGAGGGTTTCCTATGGCTACACCTTC
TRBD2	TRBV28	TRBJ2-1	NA	CASSLGTSGRGNEQFF	TGTGCCAGCAGTTTGGGGACTAGCGGGAGGGGGAATGAGCAGTTCTTC
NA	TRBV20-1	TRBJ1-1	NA	CSPTRNTEAFF	TGCAGTCCAACACGGAACACTGAAGCTTTCTTT
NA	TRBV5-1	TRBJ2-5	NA	CASSFRREYQETQYF	TGCGCCAGCAGCTTTCGGAGGGAATACCAAGAGACCCAGTACTTC
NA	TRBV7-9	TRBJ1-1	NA	CASSWNRGKDTEAFF	TGTGCCAGCAGCTGGAACCGGGGGAAGGACACTGAAGCTTTCTTT
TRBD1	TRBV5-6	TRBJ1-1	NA	CASSRGTGRMNTEAFF	TGTGCCAGCAGCCGGGGGACAGGGAGAATGAACACTGAAGCTTTCTTT
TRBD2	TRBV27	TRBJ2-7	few	CASSLQHAGGAYEQYF	TGTGCCAGCAGTCTACAACATGCGGGGGGTGCCTACGAGCAGTACTTC
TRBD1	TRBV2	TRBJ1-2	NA	CASSDAGQDKNYGYTF	TGTGCCAGCAGTGACGCGGGACAGGACAAAAACTATGGCTACACCTTC